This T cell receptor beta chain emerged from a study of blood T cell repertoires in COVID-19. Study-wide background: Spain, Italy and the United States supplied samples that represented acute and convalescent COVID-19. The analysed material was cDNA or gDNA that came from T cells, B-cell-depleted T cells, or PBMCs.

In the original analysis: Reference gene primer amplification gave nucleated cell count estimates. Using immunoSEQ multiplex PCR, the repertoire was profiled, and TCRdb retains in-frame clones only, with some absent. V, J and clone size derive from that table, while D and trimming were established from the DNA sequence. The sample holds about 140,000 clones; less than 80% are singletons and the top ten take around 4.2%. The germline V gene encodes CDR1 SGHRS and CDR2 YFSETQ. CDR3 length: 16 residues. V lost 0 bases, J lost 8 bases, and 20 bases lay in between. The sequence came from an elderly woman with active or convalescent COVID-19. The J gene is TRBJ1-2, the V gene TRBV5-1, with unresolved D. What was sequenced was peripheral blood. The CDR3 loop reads CASSLVPGAGARGYTF. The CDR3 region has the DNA TGCGCCAGCAGCTTGGTCCCTGGAGCCGGAGCTCGGGGCTACACCTTC.